This TCR beta chain was recovered during a study of vaccination effects on CD4 cells after COVID-19. Remarks on this clone: Antigen specificity is unknown.

Isolating CD4+ T cells followed roughly ten days of culture. Vaccine recipients lacked prior SARS-CoV-2 infection and had negative nucleocapsid antibodies. Cultures got half-medium changes with IL-2 on days 3 and 7. Using immunoSEQ multiplex PCR, the repertoire was profiled, and TCRdb retains in-frame clones only, with some absent. The sample has over 45,000 clones, about three quarters seen once. The CDR3 sequence is 13 residues long. Per the germline V gene, CDR1 is KGHSH and CDR2 is LQKENI. Trimming cost V 2 bases and J 6 bases; bases outside gene matches: 0. This clonotype was sampled from a human donor who received a COVID-19 vaccine. The material was CD4+ T cells from PBMCs cultured without peptide, obtained before COVID-19 vaccination. The V and J genes are TRBV18 and TRBJ1-4, with 7 bases fitting TRBD1. The CDR3 loop is CASSPGTDEKLFF. CDR3 DNA: TGTGCCAGCTCACCAGGGACAGATGAAAAACTGTTTTTT.